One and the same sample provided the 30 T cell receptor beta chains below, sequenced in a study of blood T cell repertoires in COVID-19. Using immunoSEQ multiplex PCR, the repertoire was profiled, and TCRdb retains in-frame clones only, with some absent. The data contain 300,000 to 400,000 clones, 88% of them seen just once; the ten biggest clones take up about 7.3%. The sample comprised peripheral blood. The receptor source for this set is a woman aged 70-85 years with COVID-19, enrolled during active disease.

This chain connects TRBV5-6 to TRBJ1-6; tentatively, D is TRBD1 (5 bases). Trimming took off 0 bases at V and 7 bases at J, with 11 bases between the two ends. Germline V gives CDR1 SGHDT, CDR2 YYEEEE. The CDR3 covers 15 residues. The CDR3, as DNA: TGTGCCAGCAGCTTGGGCGGGGACCTAAATTCACCCCTCCACTTT. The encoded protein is CASSLGGDLNSPLHF.

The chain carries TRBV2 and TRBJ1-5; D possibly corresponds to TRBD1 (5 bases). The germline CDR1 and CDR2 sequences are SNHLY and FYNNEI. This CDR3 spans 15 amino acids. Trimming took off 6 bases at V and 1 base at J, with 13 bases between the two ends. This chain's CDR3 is CASRAGTESNQPQHF. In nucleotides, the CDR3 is TGTGCCAGCAGGGCAGGGACTGAAAGCAATCAGCCCCAGCATTTT.

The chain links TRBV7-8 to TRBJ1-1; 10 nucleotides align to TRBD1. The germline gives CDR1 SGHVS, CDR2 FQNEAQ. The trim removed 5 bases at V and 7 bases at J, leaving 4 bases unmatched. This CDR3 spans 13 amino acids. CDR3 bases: TGTGCCAGCAGCACCGGGACAGGGGTTGAAGCTTTCTTT. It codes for CASSTGTGVEAFF. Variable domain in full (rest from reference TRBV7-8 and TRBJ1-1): GAGVSQSPRYKVAKRGQDVALRCDPISGHVSLFWYQQALGQGPEFLTYFQNEAQLDKSGLPSDRFFAERPEGSVSTLKIQRTQQEDSAVYLCASSTGTGVEAFFGQGTRLTVV.

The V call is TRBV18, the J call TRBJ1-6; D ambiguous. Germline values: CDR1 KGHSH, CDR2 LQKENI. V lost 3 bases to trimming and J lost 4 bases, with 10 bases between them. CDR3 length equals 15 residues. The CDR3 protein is CASSPPQVYNSPLHF. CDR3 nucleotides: TGTGCCAGCTCACCTCCCCAGGTTTATAATTCACCCCTCCACTTT.

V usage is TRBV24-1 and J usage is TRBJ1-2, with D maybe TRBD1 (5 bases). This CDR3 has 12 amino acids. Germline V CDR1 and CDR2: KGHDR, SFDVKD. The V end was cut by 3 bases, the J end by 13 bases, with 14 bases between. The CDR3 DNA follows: TGTGCCACCAGTGATCCCCAGGGCCCCCTCACCTTC. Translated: CATSDPQGPLTF.

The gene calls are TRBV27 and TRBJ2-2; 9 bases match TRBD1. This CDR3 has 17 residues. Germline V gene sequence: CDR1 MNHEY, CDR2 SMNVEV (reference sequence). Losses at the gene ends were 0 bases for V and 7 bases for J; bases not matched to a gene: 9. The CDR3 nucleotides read TGTGCCAGCAGTTTATCGAGCCCCGGGACAGGGCTCGGGGAGCTGTTTTTT. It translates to CASSLSSPGTGLGELFF.

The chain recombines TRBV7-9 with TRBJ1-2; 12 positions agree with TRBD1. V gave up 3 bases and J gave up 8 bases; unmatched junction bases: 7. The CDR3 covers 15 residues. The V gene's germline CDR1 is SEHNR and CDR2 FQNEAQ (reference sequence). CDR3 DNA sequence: TGTGCCAGCAGCTTTGGGGACAGGGGGCTTCGGGGCTACACCTTC. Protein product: CASSFGDRGLRGYTF.

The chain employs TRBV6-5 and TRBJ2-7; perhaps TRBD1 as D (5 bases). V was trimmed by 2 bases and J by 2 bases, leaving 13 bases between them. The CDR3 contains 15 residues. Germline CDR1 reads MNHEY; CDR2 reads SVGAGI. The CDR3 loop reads CASSYNGDSAYEQYF. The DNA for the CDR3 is TGTGCCAGCAGTTACAATGGAGACAGTGCCTACGAGCAGTACTTC.

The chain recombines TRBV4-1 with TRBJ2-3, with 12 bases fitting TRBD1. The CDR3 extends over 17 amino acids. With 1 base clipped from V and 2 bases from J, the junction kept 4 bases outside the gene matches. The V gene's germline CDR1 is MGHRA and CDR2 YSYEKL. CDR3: CASSQGDRGRFTDTQYF. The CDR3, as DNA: TGCGCCAGCAGCCAAGGGGACAGGGGGCGATTCACAGATACGCAGTATTTT.

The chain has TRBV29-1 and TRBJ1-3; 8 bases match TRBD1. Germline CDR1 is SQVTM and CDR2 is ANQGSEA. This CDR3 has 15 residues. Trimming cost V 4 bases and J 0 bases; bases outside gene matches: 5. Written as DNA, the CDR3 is TGCAGCGTTGGGGGGACAGGATCCTCTGGAAACACCATATATTTT. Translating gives CSVGGTGSSGNTIYF.

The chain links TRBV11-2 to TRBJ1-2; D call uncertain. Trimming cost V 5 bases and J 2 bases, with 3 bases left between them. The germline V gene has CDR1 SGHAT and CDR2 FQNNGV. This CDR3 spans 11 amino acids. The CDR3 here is CASSGNYGYTF. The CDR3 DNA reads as TGTGCCAGCAGCGGCAACTATGGCTACACCTTC.

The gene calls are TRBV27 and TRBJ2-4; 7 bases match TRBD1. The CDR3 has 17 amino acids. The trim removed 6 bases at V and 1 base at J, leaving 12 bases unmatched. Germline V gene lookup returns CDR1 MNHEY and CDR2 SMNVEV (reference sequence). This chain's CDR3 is CASRSARTGLAKNIQYF. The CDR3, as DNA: TGTGCCAGCAGATCGGCACGGACAGGTTTGGCCAAAAACATTCAGTACTTC.

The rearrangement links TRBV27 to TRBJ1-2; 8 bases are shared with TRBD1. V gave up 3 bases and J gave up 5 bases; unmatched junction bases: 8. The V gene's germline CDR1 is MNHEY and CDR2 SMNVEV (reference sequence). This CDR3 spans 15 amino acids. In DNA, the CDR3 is TGTGCCAGCAGTTTTTATCCAGGGGGCGGATATGGCTACACCTTC. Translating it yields CASSFYPGGGYGYTF.

The CDR3 reads CAWRPRTGLNSPLHF. The CDR3 coding sequence is TGTGCCTGGAGGCCCCGGACAGGATTGAATTCACCCCTCCACTTT. The chain recombines TRBV30 with TRBJ1-6; the match to TRBD1 covers 7 bases. The CDR3 is 15 residues long. V gave up 3 bases and J gave up 7 bases; unmatched junction bases: 9. From germline, CDR1 is GTSNPN and CDR2 SVGIG (reference sequence).

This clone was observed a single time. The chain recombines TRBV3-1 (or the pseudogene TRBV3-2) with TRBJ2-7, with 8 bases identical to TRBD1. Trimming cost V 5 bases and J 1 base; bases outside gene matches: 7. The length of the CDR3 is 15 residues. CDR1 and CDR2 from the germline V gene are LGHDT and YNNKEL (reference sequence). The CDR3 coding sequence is TGTGCCAGCAGCAAAACAGGGGGTCGGTCCTACGAGCAGTACTTC. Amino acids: CASSKTGGRSYEQYF.

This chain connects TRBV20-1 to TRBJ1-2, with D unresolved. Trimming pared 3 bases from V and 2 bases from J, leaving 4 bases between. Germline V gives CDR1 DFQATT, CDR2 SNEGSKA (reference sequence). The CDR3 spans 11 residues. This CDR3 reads CSARENYGYTF. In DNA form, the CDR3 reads TGCAGTGCTAGGGAGAACTATGGCTACACCTTC.

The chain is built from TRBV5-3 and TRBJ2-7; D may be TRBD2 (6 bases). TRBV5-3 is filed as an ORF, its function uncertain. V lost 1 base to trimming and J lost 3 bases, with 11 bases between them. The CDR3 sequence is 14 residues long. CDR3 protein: CARSLRDFHYEQYF. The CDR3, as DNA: TGTGCCAGAAGCTTGAGGGACTTTCACTACGAGCAGTACTTC.

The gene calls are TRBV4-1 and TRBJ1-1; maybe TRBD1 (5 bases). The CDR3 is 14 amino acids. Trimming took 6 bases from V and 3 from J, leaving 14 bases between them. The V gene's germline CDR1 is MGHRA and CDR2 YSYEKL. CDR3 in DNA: TGCGCCAGCAGGACAAAAGGGGAGGACACTGAAGCTTTCTTT. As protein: CASRTKGEDTEAFF.

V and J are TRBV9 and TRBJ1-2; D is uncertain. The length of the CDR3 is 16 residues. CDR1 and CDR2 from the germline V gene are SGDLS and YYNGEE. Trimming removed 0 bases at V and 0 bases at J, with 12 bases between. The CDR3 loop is CASSVGPDIPNYGYTF. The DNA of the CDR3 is TGTGCCAGCAGCGTAGGGCCCGACATACCTAACTATGGCTACACCTTC.

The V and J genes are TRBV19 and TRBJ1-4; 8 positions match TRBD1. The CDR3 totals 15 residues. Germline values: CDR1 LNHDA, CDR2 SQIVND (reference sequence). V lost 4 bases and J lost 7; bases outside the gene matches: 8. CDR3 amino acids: CASSTPGTGPEKLFF. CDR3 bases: TGTGCCAGTAGTACGCCCGGGACAGGCCCTGAAAAACTGTTTTTT.

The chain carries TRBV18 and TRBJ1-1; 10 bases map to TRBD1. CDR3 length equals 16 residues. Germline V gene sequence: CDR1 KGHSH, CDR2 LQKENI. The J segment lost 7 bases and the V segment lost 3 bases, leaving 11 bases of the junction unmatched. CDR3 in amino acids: CASSPVSKTGGIEAFF. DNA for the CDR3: TGTGCCAGCTCACCGGTCAGTAAGACAGGGGGCATTGAAGCTTTCTTT. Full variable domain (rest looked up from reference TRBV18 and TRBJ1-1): NAGVMQNPRHLVRRRGQEARLRCSPMKGHSHVYWYRQLPEEGLKFMVYLQKENIIDESGMPKERFSAEFPKEGPSILRIQQVVRGDSAAYFCASSPVSKTGGIEAFFGQGTRLTVV.

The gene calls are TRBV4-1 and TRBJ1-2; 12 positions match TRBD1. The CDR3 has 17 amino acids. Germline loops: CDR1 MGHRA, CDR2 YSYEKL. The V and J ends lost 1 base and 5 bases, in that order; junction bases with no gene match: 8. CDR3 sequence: CASSQVTGTGGEYGYTF. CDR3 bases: TGCGCCAGCAGCCAAGTTACCGGGACAGGGGGCGAGTATGGCTACACCTTC.

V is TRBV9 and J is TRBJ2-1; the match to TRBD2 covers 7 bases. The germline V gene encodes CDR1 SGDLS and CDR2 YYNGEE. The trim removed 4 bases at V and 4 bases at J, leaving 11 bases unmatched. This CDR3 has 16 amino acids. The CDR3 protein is CASSLAGPAGYNEQFF. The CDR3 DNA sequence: TGTGCCAGCAGCTTAGCGGGCCCGGCGGGATACAATGAGCAGTTCTTC.

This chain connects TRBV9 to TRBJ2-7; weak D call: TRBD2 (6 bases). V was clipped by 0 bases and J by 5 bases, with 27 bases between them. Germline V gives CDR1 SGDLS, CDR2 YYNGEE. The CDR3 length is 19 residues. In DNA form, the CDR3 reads TGTGCCAGCAGCGTAGTTCGGAGGTTTCTAGCGCTCCGGGTCGACGAGCAGTACTTC. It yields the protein CASSVVRRFLALRVDEQYF.

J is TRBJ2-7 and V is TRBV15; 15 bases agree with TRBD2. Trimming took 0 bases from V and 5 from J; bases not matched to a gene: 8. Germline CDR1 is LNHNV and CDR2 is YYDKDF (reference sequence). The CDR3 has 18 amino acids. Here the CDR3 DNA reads TGTGCCACCAGCAGAGATCTCGGACTAGCGGGGGGGCCCCACGAGCAGTACTTC. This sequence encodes CATSRDLGLAGGPHEQYF.

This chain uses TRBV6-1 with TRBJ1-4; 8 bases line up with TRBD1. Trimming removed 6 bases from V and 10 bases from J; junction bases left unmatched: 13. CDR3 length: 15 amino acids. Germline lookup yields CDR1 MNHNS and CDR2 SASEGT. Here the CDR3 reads CASRFQGAPEVKLFF. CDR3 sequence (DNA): TGTGCCAGCAGATTCCAGGGGGCCCCCGAGGTAAAACTGTTTTTT.

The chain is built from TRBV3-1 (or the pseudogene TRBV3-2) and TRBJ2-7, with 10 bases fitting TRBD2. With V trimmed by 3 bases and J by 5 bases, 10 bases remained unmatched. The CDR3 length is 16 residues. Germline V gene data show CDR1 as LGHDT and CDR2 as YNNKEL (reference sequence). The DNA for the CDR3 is TGTGCCAGCAGCCAGGGCAGCGGGAGGGCGTCCCACGAGCAGTACTTC. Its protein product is CASSQGSGRASHEQYF.

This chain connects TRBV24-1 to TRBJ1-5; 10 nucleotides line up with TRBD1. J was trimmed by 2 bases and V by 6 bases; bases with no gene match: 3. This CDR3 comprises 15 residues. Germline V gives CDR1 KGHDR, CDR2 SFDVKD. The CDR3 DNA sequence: TGTGCCACCAGTCCCGGGACAGGGGGCAATCAGCCCCAGCATTTT. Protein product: CATSPGTGGNQPQHF.

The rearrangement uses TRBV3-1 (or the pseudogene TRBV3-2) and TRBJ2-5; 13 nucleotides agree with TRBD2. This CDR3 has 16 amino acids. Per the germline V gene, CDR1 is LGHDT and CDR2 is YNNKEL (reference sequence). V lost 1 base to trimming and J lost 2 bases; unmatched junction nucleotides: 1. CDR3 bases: TGTGCCAGCAGCCAAGGACTAGCGGGGGGTCAAGAGACCCAGTACTTC. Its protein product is CASSQGLAGGQETQYF.

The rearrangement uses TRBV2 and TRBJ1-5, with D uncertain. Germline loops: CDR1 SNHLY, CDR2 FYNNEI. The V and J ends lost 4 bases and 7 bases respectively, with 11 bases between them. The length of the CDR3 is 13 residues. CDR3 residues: CASSVVQKQPQHF. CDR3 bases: TGTGCCAGCAGTGTCGTTCAGAAGCAGCCCCAGCATTTT.